This TCR beta chain was recovered during a study of shared clonotypes between healthy human individuals. The V gene end was trimmed by 3 bases and the J gene end by 3 bases; junction bases not matched to a gene: 4. The CDR3 is 16 amino acids. Germline values: CDR1 KGHSH, CDR2 LQKENI. TCRdb's table, derived via immunoSEQ multiplex PCR, lists solely in-frame clones and lacks some. The table includes about half a million clones, roughly 80% detected once. This clone appeared a single time. Its target is not known. This sample includes further DNA sequences coding for the same CDR3. Regarding the study as a whole: In this cohort, only blood was sampled, and tissue repertoires likely differ.

This receptor was obtained from a woman in her thirties or forties in good health. Some clones in this sample may be carry-over from other donors' samples. This chain joins TRBV18 and TRBJ1-5, with TRBD1 matching 11 bases. The sample was PBMCs. CDR3 residues: CASSPPGQGDNQPQHF. For the CDR3, the DNA is TGTGCCAGCTCACCTCCGGGACAGGGGGACAATCAGCCCCAGCATTTT.